The 17 T cell receptor beta chains below all came from one sample that was sequenced in a study of identical twins. TCRdb passed the 5' RACE reads through MiXCR, listing each CDR3 protein once. The table has nearly 900,000 distinct CDR3 sequences, approximately 13% seen once. The sample was also reused in another study, on yellow fever vaccine responses in identical twins.

Input material: PBMCs. Source of these receptors: a woman aged 18-29 years in good health.

This clonotype was detected many times. This chain uses TRBV10-3 with TRBJ1-6, with a weak D call TRBD1 (5 bases). V was trimmed by 4 bases and J by 8 bases, leaving 9 bases between them. The V gene's germline CDR1 is ENHRY and CDR2 SYGVKD. The CDR3 has 13 residues. The CDR3 here is CAISVGTDSPLHF. CDR3 nucleotides: TGTGCCATCAGTGTCGGGACGGATTCACCCCTCCACTTT.

This clonotype was seen a handful of times. The V gene is TRBV15, the J gene TRBJ2-1; D not resolved. This CDR3 has 13 residues. Trimming took 0 bases from V and 8 from J, leaving 8 bases between them. Germline V CDR1 and CDR2: LNHNV, YYDKDF (reference sequence). CDR3 in amino acids: CATSRDTVDEQFF. The CDR3 bases are TGTGCCACCAGCAGAGATACGGTCGATGAGCAGTTCTTC.

This clonotype has only a few counts. The rearrangement joins TRBV12-5 to TRBJ1-1; weak D call: TRBD1 (6 bases). The CDR3 is made up of 16 amino acids. Germline loops: CDR1 LGHNT, CDR2 FRNRAP. V was trimmed by 5 bases and J by 7 bases, leaving 23 bases between them. The CDR3 reads CASGRNPSGQTFEAFF. The CDR3 region has the DNA TGTGCTAGTGGTCGAAACCCTTCAGGACAGACCTTTGAAGCTTTCTTT.

This clonotype was seen a few times. The chain couples TRBV5-1 to TRBJ2-3; the D gene is possibly TRBD2 (5 bases). The CDR3 runs 14 residues. V lost 5 bases to trimming and J lost 7 bases, with 17 bases between them. Germline CDR1 is SGHRS and CDR2 is YFSETQ. The DNA of the CDR3 is TGCGCCAGCAGGGGCAGCGGAGGCCAAAATACGCAGTATTTT. This codes for CASRGSGGQNTQYF.

This sequence joins TRBV15 and TRBJ2-2; 7 nucleotides line up with TRBD1. This CDR3 spans 15 amino acids. J was trimmed by 3 bases and V by 4 bases; bases with no gene match: 5. CDR1 is LNHNV and CDR2 is YYDKDF in the germline V gene (reference sequence). CDR3 sequence: CATSKNRGDTGELFF. Written as DNA, the CDR3 is TGTGCCACCAGCAAGAACAGGGGAGACACCGGGGAGCTGTTTTTT.

This clonotype was picked up a small number of times. This chain joins TRBV9 and TRBJ2-1; a weak D match, TRBD2 (5 bases). The CDR3 consists of 15 residues. The V gene lost 7 bases and the J gene lost 9 bases, with 23 bases spanning the gap. Looked up from germline, CDR1 is SGDLS and CDR2 is YYNGEE. The CDR3 loop reads CASGKLEPAFSEQFF. CDR3 DNA sequence: TGTGCCAGCGGCAAACTAGAGCCGGCATTCAGTGAGCAGTTCTTC.

This clonotype was picked up many times. The V call is TRBV3-1, the J call TRBJ2-1; 8 positions match TRBD1. V was pared by 4 bases and J by 4 bases, with 6 bases of the junction left unmatched. CDR3 length equals 15 residues. CDR1 is LGHDT and CDR2 is YNNKEL in the germline V gene (reference sequence). CDR3 DNA sequence: TGTGCCAGCAGCCTGATCGGGACAGGATACAATGAGCAGTTCTTC. Protein sequence: CASSLIGTGYNEQFF.

This sequence joins TRBV20-1 and TRBJ2-5, with D unresolved. Germline CDR1 reads DFQATT; CDR2 reads SNEGSKA (reference sequence). The CDR3 has 13 residues. With 3 bases removed from V and 5 bases from J, the gap between germline ends came to 13 bases. The CDR3 protein is CSASPARYETQYF. The CDR3 DNA sequence: TGCAGTGCTAGTCCAGCGCGCTACGAGACCCAGTACTTC.

This clonotype was recorded at least ten times. V is TRBV10-2 and J is TRBJ1-2, with a possible D match to TRBD1 (6 bases). Trimming shortened V by 6 bases and J by 4 bases, and 24 bases separated the two germline ends. CDR1 is WSHSY, CDR2 SAAADI, per germline. The CDR3 contains 17 residues. CDR3 sequence: CASRDLGRAGDGYGYTF. The DNA of the CDR3 is TGCGCCAGCAGAGACCTTGGGAGGGCAGGGGACGGCTATGGCTACACCTTC.

In its sample, this clonotype was seen many times. This chain joins TRBV12-3 or TRBV12-4 and TRBJ1-3; the D gene is possibly TRBD1 (6 bases). V lost 2 bases, J lost 0 bases, and 14 bases lay in between. The CDR3 is 17 residues long. CDR3 sequence reads: CASSLPKGGNSGNTIYF. DNA for the CDR3: TGTGCCAGCAGTTTACCGAAAGGGGGTAACTCTGGAAACACCATATATTTT.

Only a few counts were recorded for this clonotype. The chain uses TRBV5-1 and TRBJ2-5, with TRBD1 as a possible D gene (6 bases). The V end was cut by 0 bases, the J end by 3 bases, with 9 bases between. The CDR3 contains 14 residues. Germline loops: CDR1 SGHRS, CDR2 YFSETQ. CDR3 loop: CASSLVQGKETQYF. The CDR3 DNA follows: TGCGCCAGCAGCTTGGTTCAGGGGAAAGAGACCCAGTACTTC.

The chain links TRBV5-1 to TRBJ2-2, with a tentative D call TRBD2 (6 bases). The CDR3 has 18 residues. V dropped 1 base and J dropped 0 bases, with 16 bases sitting between them. Looked up from germline, CDR1 is SGHRS and CDR2 is YFSETQ. The CDR3 DNA is TGCGCCAGCAGCTTGCGTCCGGGGGATGGAACGAACACCGGGGAGCTGTTTTTT. Protein sequence: CASSLRPGDGTNTGELFF.

This clonotype was observed many times. This chain links TRBV7-9 with TRBJ2-5, with 9 bases lining up with TRBD2. CDR1 and CDR2 from the germline V gene are SEHNR and FQNEAQ (reference sequence). V shed 2 bases and J 5 bases; nucleotides not matched to a gene: 12. CDR3 length: 17 residues. The CDR3 DNA reads as TGTGCCAGCAGCTTATTGGCGGGAGGGCCTGTCGCGGAGACCCAGTACTTC. This codes for CASSLLAGGPVAETQYF.

The sample holds many counts of this clonotype. The germline gene is not matched at one end of the junction; a read error may be the cause. The gene calls are TRBV7-8 and TRBJ1-1; no clear D. CDR3 size: 14 residues. The V gene's germline CDR1 is SGHVS and CDR2 FQNEAQ. CDR3 nucleotides: TGCGCCAGCAGCTTGGGGTCAGGGAACACTGAAGCTTTCTTT. As protein: CASSLGSGNTEAFF.

The chain carries TRBV18 and TRBJ2-4; tentatively, D is TRBD2 (6 bases). V lost 0 bases, J lost 0 bases, and 9 bases lay in between. The CDR3 length is 16 residues. The germline V gene has CDR1 KGHSH and CDR2 LQKENI. The CDR3 sequence is CASSPPRGLAKNIQYF. Here the CDR3 DNA reads TGTGCCAGCTCACCACCGCGGGGATTAGCCAAAAACATTCAGTACTTC.

Only a few counts were recorded for this clonotype. This rearrangement joins TRBV7-3 to TRBJ2-1; 7 bases map to TRBD2. V shed 5 bases, J shed 0 bases, and the junction held 4 bases outside the gene matches. Looked up from germline, CDR1 is SGHTA and CDR2 is FQGTGA. The CDR3 loop spans 15 amino acids. The CDR3, as DNA: TGTGCCAGCAGCCGACGGACTAGCTCCTACAATGAGCAGTTCTTC. This encodes CASSRRTSSYNEQFF.

This clonotype has more than one count but fewer than ten. The chain couples TRBV6-2 or TRBV6-3 to TRBJ2-7; a possible D gene is TRBD1 (6 bases). In germline, CDR1 is MNHEY, CDR2 SVGEGT. This CDR3 has 14 residues. With 7 bases removed from V and 3 bases from J, the gap between germline ends came to 16 bases. The CDR3 region has the DNA TGTGCCAGCATCGCCGGGCCCAGGGGCTACGAGCAGTACGTC. Translating gives CASIAGPRGYEQYV.